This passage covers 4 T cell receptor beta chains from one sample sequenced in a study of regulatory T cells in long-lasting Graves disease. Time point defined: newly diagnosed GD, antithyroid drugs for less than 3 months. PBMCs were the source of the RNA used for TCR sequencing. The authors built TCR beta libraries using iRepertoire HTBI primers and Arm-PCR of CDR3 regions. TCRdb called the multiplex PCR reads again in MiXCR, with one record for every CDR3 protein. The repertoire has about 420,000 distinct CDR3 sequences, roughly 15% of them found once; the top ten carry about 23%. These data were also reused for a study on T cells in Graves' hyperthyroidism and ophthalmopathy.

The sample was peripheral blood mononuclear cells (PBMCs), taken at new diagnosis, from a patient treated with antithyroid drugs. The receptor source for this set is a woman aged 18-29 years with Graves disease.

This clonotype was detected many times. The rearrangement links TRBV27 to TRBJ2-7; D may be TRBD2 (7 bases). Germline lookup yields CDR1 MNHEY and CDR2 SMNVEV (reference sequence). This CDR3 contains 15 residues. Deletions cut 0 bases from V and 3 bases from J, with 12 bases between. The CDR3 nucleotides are TGTGCCAGCAGTTTATCCGGGGGGCGAGGCTACGAGCAGTACTTC. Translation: CASSLSGGRGYEQYF.

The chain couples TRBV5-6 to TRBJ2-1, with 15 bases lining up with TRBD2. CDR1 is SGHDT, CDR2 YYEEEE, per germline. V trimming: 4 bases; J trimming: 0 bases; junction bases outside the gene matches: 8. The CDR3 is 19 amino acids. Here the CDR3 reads CASSPGLAGGRGSYNEQFF. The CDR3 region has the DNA TGTGCCAGCAGCCCAGGACTAGCGGGAGGGAGGGGCTCCTACAATGAGCAGTTCTTC.

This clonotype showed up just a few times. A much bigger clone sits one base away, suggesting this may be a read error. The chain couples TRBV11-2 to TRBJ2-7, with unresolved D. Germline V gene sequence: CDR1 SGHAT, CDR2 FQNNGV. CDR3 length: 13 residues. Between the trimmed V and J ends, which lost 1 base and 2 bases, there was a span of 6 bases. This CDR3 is CASSLALAYEQYF. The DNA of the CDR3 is TGTGCCAGCAGCTTAGCCCTGGCCTACGAGCAGTACTTC.

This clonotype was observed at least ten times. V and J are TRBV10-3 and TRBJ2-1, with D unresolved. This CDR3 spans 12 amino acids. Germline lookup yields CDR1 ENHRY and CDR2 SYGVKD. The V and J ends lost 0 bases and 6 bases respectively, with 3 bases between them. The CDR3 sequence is CAISESSNEQFF. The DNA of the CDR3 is TGTGCCATCAGTGAGTCTAGCAATGAGCAGTTCTTC.